A selection of T cell receptor beta chains follows, all from one sample in a study of cytotoxic CD8 clonotypes in ibrutinib-treated CLL. Measured with immunoSEQ multiplex PCR; TCRdb has only the in-frame clones, and not every one. In the table there are about 300,000 clones, roughly four fifths of which are singletons. The sequencing here drew on PBMCs, taken at disease progression, from a patient treated with ibrutinib. These TCRs come from a human donor with chronic lymphocytic leukemia. CDR3s include the opening cysteine and the closing phenylalanine or tryptophan. The D gene is left open where the match is weak. Clone sizes are given selectively: once, few, many, or a class where the clone is expanded.

v_call,clone_size,d_call,j_call,cdr3_nt,cdr3_aa
TRBV6-1,-,-,TRBJ1-5,TGTGCCAGCAGTGAAGGTTACAATCAGCCCCAGCATTTT,CASSEGYNQPQHF
TRBV4-1,-,TRBD2,TRBJ2-5,TGCGCCAGCAGCCACCCGAGGACTAGCGGGGGGCGGGTAGAGACCCAGTACTTC,CASSHPRTSGGRVETQYF
TRBV4-2,-,-,TRBJ1-2,TGTGCCAGCAGCCAAGAAAAGACAATCCGAGCGGGCTACACCTTC,CASSQEKTIRAGYTF
TRBV4-1,few,-,TRBJ1-5,TGCGCCAGCAGCCAAGAGGGCAGGTCCCAGCCCCAGCATTTT,CASSQEGRSQPQHF
TRBV13,-,-,TRBJ2-3,TGTGCCAGCAGCTTAGGTTTGGCTAGCGAGGATAGCACAGATACGCAGTATTTT,CASSLGLASEDSTDTQYF
TRBV7-9,-,-,TRBJ2-7,TGTGCCAGCAGCTCGCCCAGGGGAGCGGGGAGCTCCTACGAGCAGTACTTC,CASSSPRGAGSSYEQYF
TRBV10-1,-,-,TRBJ1-1,TGCGCCAGCAGTAGCAGGGGAGTGGCGAACACTGAAGCTTTCTTT,CASSSRGVANTEAFF
TRBV29-1,-,TRBD2,TRBJ2-2,TGCAGCGTTCCGGCTGAGCGGGGGGCGGAGCTGTTTTTT,CSVPAERGAELFF
TRBV7-9,-,-,TRBJ2-7,TGTGCCAGCAGCTACGGCGGTAATATCTTCTACGAGCAGTACTTC,CASSYGGNIFYEQYF
TRBV15,-,-,TRBJ2-4,TGTGCCACCAGCAGAGATTTCTGGGGTTCTTTTGGGCCCCTAGCCATTCAGTACTTC,CATSRDFWGSFGPLAIQYF
TRBV10-3,-,TRBD2,TRBJ2-5,TGTGCCATCAGCTTAGGACTAGCGGGTGGGACCCAGTACTTC,CAISLGLAGGTQYF
TRBV6-5,-,-,TRBJ1-1,TGTGCCAGCAGTACCCTTGCACGGAACACTGAAGCTTTCTTT,CASSTLARNTEAFF
TRBV5-6,-,-,TRBJ1-3,TGTGCCAGCAGCTCAAGCCGAGTCTCTGGAAACACCATATATTTT,CASSSSRVSGNTIYF
TRBV19,-,TRBD1,TRBJ2-7,TGTGCCAGTAGTCGGGACAGGCTTATGGGCGAGCAGTACTTC,CASSRDRLMGEQYF
TRBV2,-,TRBD1,TRBJ2-1,TGTGCCAGCAGCCCCGGGTTATGGGACAGTCTTCGGGATGAGCAGTTCTTC,CASSPGLWDSLRDEQFF
TRBV28,-,-,TRBJ2-7,TGTGCCAGCAGTTTATCGTCTCCTTACGAGCAGTACTTC,CASSLSSPYEQYF
TRBV29-1,-,TRBD2,TRBJ2-1,TGCAGCGTTGAAGGGGTAGCGGGGGACAGTGGTGAGCAGTTCTTC,CSVEGVAGDSGEQFF
TRBV5-1,few,-,TRBJ2-7,TGCGCCAGCAGCTTGGCTAGCGAGCAGTACTTC,CASSLASEQYF